Below are 14 T cell receptor beta chains sequenced from a single sample in a study of tumor-infiltrating lymphocytes in primary liver carcinoma. A primer matching the constant region was used to make TCR beta cDNA from 450 to 550 ng of total RNA. Modified slightly, ARM-PCR produced TCR beta libraries over three nested multiplex PCR rounds. TRBV1-TRBV30 forward primers paired with a C-beta reverse primer were used in the first two PCR rounds, which ran approximately 10 cycles each. TCRdb redid the calling of the multiplex PCR reads with MiXCR, one entry per CDR3 protein. In the table there are 95,000 to 150,000 distinct CDR3 sequences, 60% to 70% of which are singletons. From unsorted bulk tissue weighing roughly 18-31 mg, DNA and RNA were co-extracted. Sequenced: liver tumor tissue from sampling region 1. Subset described: tumor region T1, superior pole. The receptors stem from a woman aged 55-69 years with primary liver carcinoma and hepatitis B virus infection.

Worth noting for this clonotype: A read error may produce the germline difference seen at one junction end. The CDR3 protein is CANNLRQPAGESHF. As DNA, the CDR3 is TGTGCCAACAACTTAAGGCAACCTGCGGGAGAGTCTCACTTT. The J gene is TRBJ2-3, the V gene TRBV11-1; 7 bases agree with TRBD2. The CDR3 has 14 residues. Germline assignment: CDR1 SGHAT and CDR2 FQDESV (reference sequence).

This chain joins TRBV29-1 and TRBJ2-5; D unresolved. CDR1 is SQVTM and CDR2 is ANQGSEA in the germline V gene. There are 10 residues in the CDR3. V was shortened by 7 bases and J by 7 bases, with 10 bases between the two germline ends. This CDR3 reads CSGASVTQYF. CDR3 DNA sequence: TGCAGCGGCGCATCAGTGACCCAGTACTTC. The variable domain in full, completed from reference TRBV29-1 and TRBJ2-5, reads SAVISQKPSRDICQRGTSLTIQCQVDSQVTMMFWYRQQPGQSLTLIATANQGSEATYESGFVIDKFPISRPNLTFSTLTVSNMSPEDSSIYLCSGASVTQYFGPGTRLLVL.

Turning to this clonotype: A read error may be the cause here, since a much bigger clone is one base away. The chain joins TRBV12-3 or TRBV12-4 to TRBJ2-7; D remains unclear. V was pared by 4 bases and J by 2 bases, with 9 bases between. This CDR3 has 13 residues. CDR3 in DNA: TGTGCCAGCAGTTCTTTCCGAACCTACGAGCAGTACTTC. Encoded protein: CASSSFRTYEQYF.

At least ten counts were recorded for this clonotype. The rearrangement links TRBV6-5 to TRBJ2-7, with 7 bases fitting TRBD1. CDR1 and CDR2 (germline): MNHEY, SVGAGI. Trimming cost V 2 bases and J 1 base; bases outside gene matches: 5. This CDR3 has 15 residues. CDR3 sequence (DNA): TGTGCCAGCAGTTACGGGCAGGGGGTTTCCTACGAGCAGTACTTC. It is translated as CASSYGQGVSYEQYF.

Remarks on this clonotype: At one end the junction does not follow the germline gene, possibly because of a read error. This chain links TRBV11-1 with TRBJ2-5; TRBD2 aligns across 10 bases. The CDR3 totals 18 residues. Germline V gene lookup returns CDR1 SGHAT and CDR2 FQDESV (reference sequence). For the CDR3, the DNA is TGTGTCAGCAGCCACGGTAGAGCGGGAGGGACAACCAGAGAGGCCCAGTACTTC. Residues: CVSSHGRAGGTTREAQYF.

Turning to this clonotype: The junction shows a germline mismatch at one end, possibly a read error. This sequence joins TRBV11-1 and TRBJ2-1; D call uncertain. The CDR3 covers 14 residues. Germline CDR1 SGHAT, CDR2 FQDESV (reference sequence). CDR3 nucleotides: TGTGCCAGCAGCCTATCGGCGGTAGTGAATGAGCAATTCTTC. Protein product: CASSLSAVVNEQFF.

The gene calls are TRBV6-1 and TRBJ2-7, with D unresolved. Trimming pared 8 bases from V and 0 bases from J, leaving 5 bases between. Germline CDR1 is MNHNS and CDR2 is SASEGT. CDR3 length: 11 residues. The CDR3 loop reads CASGSSYEQYF. The DNA for the CDR3 is TGTGCCAGCGGTTCCTCCTACGAGCAGTACTTC.

To note about this clonotype: This may stem from a read error, because a much larger clone lies one nucleotide away. This sequence joins TRBV6-6 and TRBJ2-1; a weak D match, TRBD2 (5 bases). The CDR3 loop spans 10 amino acids. Germline V gene sequence: CDR1 MNHNY, CDR2 SVGAGI (reference sequence). This CDR3 reads CASMEDEQLF. The CDR3 nucleotides read TGTGCCAGCATGGAGGATGAGCAGTTGTTC.

Note on this clonotype: The conserved phenylalanine or tryptophan normally closing the CDR3 is absent here, so this likely arose from a read error. The J gene is TRBJ2-4, the V gene TRBV11-3; D may correspond to TRBD1 or TRBD2 (5 bases each). The CDR3 spans 15 residues. V was shortened by 3 bases and J by 2 bases, with 11 bases between the two germline ends. Germline lookup yields CDR1 SGHNT and CDR2 YENEEA. The CDR3 DNA follows: TGTGCCAGCAGCTTGAATGGGGGAACCAAAAACATTCAGTACTAC. It specifies CASSLNGGTKNIQYY.

In its sample, this clonotype was seen many times. J is TRBJ2-1 and V is TRBV14, with D perhaps matching TRBD1 or TRBD2 (5 bases each). Trimming took 4 bases from V and 8 from J, leaving 12 bases between them. The CDR3 loop spans 13 amino acids. Germline values: CDR1 SGHDN, CDR2 FVKESK. The CDR3 protein is CASSRGTWDEQFF. CDR3 in DNA: TGTGCCAGCAGCCGAGGGACCTGGGATGAGCAGTTCTTC.

Notes on this clonotype: Sequence at one end of the junction differs from germline and may be a read error. The genes are TRBV12-5 and TRBJ2-2; TRBD1 matches 8 bases. Per germline, CDR1 LGHNT and CDR2 FRNRAP. The CDR3 totals 19 residues. The CDR3 sequence: CACGLPPIGGTGGTGELFF. The CDR3 DNA reads TGTGCTTGTGGTTTACCACCCATTGGGGGAACAGGGGGCACCGGGGAGCTGTTTTTT.

V and J are TRBV7-8 and TRBJ2-5, with TRBD2 matching 10 bases. The CDR3 has 15 amino acids. The V gene end was trimmed by 5 bases and the J gene end by 2 bases; junction bases not matched to a gene: 5. Germline CDR1 reads SGHVS; CDR2 reads FQNEAQ. CDR3 loop: CASSRGGLAQETQYF. CDR3 DNA: TGTGCCAGCAGCCGAGGGGGACTAGCGCAAGAGACCCAGTACTTC.

Many counts were recorded for this clonotype. The chain has TRBV4-1 and TRBJ2-1; TRBD2 aligns across 10 bases. The V gene's germline CDR1 is MGHRA and CDR2 YSYEKL. Trimming took 7 bases from V and 8 from J; bases not matched to a gene: 11. The CDR3 covers 15 residues. The CDR3 bases are TGCGCCAGCACCAGCGGGAGGGCCGAAGGCCATGAGCAGTTCTTC. Its protein is CASTSGRAEGHEQFF.

The rearrangement links TRBV28 to TRBJ1-2; 7 positions match TRBD1. The CDR3 runs 12 residues. The V gene end was trimmed by 6 bases and the J gene end by 5 bases; junction bases not matched to a gene: 3. Germline assignment: CDR1 MDHEN and CDR2 SYDVKM. DNA for the CDR3: TGTGCCAGCAGGCGACAGGGTTATGGCTACACCTTC. Protein: CASRRQGYGYTF.